The 6 T cell receptor beta chains listed next were all sequenced from one sample in a study of early T cells in non-severe SARS-CoV-2 infection. TCRdb reprocessed the 5' RACE reads via MiXCR and lists one record per CDR3 protein. The sample gives tens of thousands of distinct CDR3 sequences, 4% to 5.5% of which show up once; about 4.2% is in the top ten. The sequenced sample was whole blood. The receptor source for this set is an adult who was a healthcare worker with PCR-confirmed SARS-CoV-2 infection or an uninfected control (not recorded which).

The V and J genes are TRBV7-9 and TRBJ2-7; unclear D gene. Germline V lookup: CDR1 SEHNR, CDR2 FQNEAQ (reference sequence). Trimming cost V 8 bases and J 6 bases, with 11 bases left between them. This CDR3 comprises 11 residues. The CDR3 reads CASARASEQYF. CDR3 DNA sequence: TGTGCCAGCGCGAGAGCATCCGAGCAGTACTTC.

By share, this clonotype counts as medium-sized. This chain connects TRBV20-1 to TRBJ2-1; 10 bases agree with TRBD2. Unmatched junction bases numbered 7, after V lost 5 bases and J lost 9 bases. This CDR3 is 13 amino acids long. The germline gives CDR1 DFQATT, CDR2 SNEGSKA (reference sequence). The CDR3 is CSAASGRVTEQFF. The CDR3 DNA is TGCAGTGCTGCTAGCGGGAGAGTGACTGAGCAGTTCTTC.

This clonotype was seen ten or more times. The rearrangement uses TRBV18 and TRBJ1-6; 8 positions agree with TRBD1. The CDR3 extends over 14 amino acids. Per germline, CDR1 KGHSH and CDR2 LQKENI. Trimming at V came to 3 bases and at J to 9 bases, leaving 4 bases not matched to a gene. The CDR3 bases are TGTGCCAGCTCACCCCTCGGGACAGGTTCACCCCTCCACTTT. Translated: CASSPLGTGSPLHF. Variable domain in full (rest from reference TRBV18 and TRBJ1-6): NAGVMQNPRHLVRRRGQEARLRCSPMKGHSHVYWYRQLPEEGLKFMVYLQKENIIDESGMPKERFSAEFPKEGPSILRIQQVVRGDSAAYFCASSPLGTGSPLHFGNGTRLTVT.

The chain joins TRBV29-1 to TRBJ2-1; the D is unclear. The V end lost 2 bases, the J end lost 0 bases, and 8 bases lay between the germline ends. This CDR3 has 14 residues. The germline CDR1 and CDR2 sequences are SQVTM and ANQGSEA. The CDR3 DNA follows: TGCAGCGTTGAACTCCTGGTCTCCTACAATGAGCAGTTCTTC. It is translated as CSVELLVSYNEQFF.

This clonotype was found many times. J is TRBJ2-7 and V is TRBV5-6; weak D call: TRBD1 (5 bases). The CDR3 has 15 amino acids. V was pared by 5 bases and J by 3 bases, with 18 bases between. The germline V gene has CDR1 SGHDT and CDR2 YYEEEE. The CDR3 DNA reads as TGTGCCAGCAGATCTTCAAACGGTGACAGCTACGAGCAGTACTTC. It translates to CASRSSNGDSYEQYF.

The chain links TRBV7-9 to TRBJ2-7; TRBD2 is a possible D gene (6 bases). Trimming stripped 8 bases from V and 6 bases from J, with 20 bases between. The CDR3 spans 14 residues. Germline CDR1 reads SEHNR; CDR2 reads FQNEAQ (reference sequence). The CDR3 DNA is TGTGCCAGCGGCATTTCGGGGGAGCGAAGCGAGCAGTACTTC. Translating it yields CASGISGERSEQYF.